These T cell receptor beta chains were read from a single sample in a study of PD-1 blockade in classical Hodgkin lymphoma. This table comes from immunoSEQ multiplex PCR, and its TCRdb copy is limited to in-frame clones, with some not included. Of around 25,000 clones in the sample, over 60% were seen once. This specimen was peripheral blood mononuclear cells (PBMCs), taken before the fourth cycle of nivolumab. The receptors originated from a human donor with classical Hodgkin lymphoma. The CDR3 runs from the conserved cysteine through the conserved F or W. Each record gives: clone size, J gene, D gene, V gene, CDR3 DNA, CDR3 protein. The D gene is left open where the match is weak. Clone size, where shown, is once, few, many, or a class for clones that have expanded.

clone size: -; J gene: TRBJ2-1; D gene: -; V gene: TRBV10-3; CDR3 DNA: TGTGCCATCAGCTGGCGACAGGATTACAATGAGCAGTTCTTC; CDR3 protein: CAISWRQDYNEQFF
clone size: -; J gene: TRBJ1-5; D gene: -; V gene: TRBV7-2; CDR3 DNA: TGTGCCAGCAGCTTATACAGATTCAATCAGCCCCAGCATTTT; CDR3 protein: CASSLYRFNQPQHF
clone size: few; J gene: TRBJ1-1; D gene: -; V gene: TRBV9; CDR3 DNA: TGTGCCAGCGGGCGGCTGAACACTGAAGCTTTCTTT; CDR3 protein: CASGRLNTEAFF
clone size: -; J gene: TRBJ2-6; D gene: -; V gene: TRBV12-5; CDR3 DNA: TGTGCTAGTGGTTTGGATTACTCTGGGGCCAACGTCCTGACTTTC; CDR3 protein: CASGLDYSGANVLTF
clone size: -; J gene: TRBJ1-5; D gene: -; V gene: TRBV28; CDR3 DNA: TGTGCCAGCAGTTTGAATGGGCATCAGCCCCAGCATTTT; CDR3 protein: CASSLNGHQPQHF
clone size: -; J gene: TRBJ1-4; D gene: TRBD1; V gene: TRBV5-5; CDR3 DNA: TGTGCCAGCATCCTGACACCCGGACAGGCCACTGAAAAACTGTTTTTT; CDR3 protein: CASILTPGQATEKLFF
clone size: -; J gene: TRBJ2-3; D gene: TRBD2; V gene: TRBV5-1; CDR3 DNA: TGCGCCAGCAGCTTGGGACTAGCGGGAGGGCCAACTAGCACAGATACGCAGTATTTT; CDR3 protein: CASSLGLAGGPTSTDTQYF
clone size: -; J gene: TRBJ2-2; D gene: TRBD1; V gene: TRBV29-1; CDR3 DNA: TGCAGCGTCCCCGTGAAGGGGGCCCTCACCGGGGAGCTGTTTTTT; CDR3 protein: CSVPVKGALTGELFF
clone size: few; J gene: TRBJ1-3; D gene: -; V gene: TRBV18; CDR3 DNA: TGTGCCAGCTCACAGGGAGTCGGGCCTGGAAACACCATATATTTT; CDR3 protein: CASSQGVGPGNTIYF
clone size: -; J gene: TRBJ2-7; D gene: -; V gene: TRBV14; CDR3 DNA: TGTGCCAGCAGCCCGGGACGTCGTTTCTACGAGCAGTACTTC; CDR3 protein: CASSPGRRFYEQYF
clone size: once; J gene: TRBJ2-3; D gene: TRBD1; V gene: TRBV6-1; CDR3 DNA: TGTGCCAGCAGTCCCCGGGACAGGGCCCTTACGCAGTATTTT; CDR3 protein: CASSPRDRALTQYF
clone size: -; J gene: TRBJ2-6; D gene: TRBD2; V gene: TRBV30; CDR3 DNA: TGTGCCTGGAGTGCGGGGGGACTAAGCTCTGGGGCCAACGTCCTGACTTTC; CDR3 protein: CAWSAGGLSSGANVLTF
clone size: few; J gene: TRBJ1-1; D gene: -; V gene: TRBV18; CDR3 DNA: TGTGCCAGCTCACCCGACCGAAATGAAGCTTTCTTT; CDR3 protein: CASSPDRNEAFF
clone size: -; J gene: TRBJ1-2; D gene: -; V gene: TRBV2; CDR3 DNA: TGTGCCAGCCTTAGACAGACTAACTATGGCTACACCTTC; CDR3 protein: CASLRQTNYGYTF
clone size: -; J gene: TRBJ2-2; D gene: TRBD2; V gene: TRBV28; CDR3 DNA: TGTGCCAGCAGTTTCCAGGCTAGCGGTCTCGGGGAGCTGTTTTTT; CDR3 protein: CASSFQASGLGELFF
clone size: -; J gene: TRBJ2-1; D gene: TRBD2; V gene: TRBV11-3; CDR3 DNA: TGTGCCAGCAGCCAGGGGGGGCTAGCGGGAGGAAACAATGAGCAGTTCTTC; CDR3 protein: CASSQGGLAGGNNEQFF
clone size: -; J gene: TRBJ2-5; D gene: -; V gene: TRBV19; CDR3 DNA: TGTGCCAGTAGTATGGCGGAGAGCATCCAAGAGACCCAGTACTTC; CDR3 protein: CASSMAESIQETQYF
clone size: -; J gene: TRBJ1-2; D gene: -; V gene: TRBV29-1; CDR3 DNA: TGCAGCGTTGGGGTGGGAGGGTCAAACTATGGCTACACCTTC; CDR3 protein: CSVGVGGSNYGYTF
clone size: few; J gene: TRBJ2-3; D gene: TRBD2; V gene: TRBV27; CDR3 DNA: TGTGCCAGCAGGACTAGCGGGAATACGCAGTATTTT; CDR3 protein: CASRTSGNTQYF
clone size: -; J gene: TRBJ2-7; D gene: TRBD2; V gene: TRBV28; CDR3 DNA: TGTGCCAGCTCATTAGCGGGGGAGTACGAGCAGTACTTC; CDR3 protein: CASSLAGEYEQYF
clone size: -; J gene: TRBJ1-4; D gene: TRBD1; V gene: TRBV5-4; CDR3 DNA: TGTGCCAGCAGCGCACAGGGGGTAGCTGAAAAACTGTTTTTT; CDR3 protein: CASSAQGVAEKLFF
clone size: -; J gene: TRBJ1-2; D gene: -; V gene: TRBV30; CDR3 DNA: TGTGCCTGGATTTTCGGTTCCGGGGGGACGAAGAACTACACCTTC; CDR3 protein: CAWIFGSGGTKNYTF
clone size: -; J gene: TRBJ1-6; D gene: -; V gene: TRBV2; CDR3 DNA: TGTGCCAGCAGTGAATCGGCACCCATCTATAATTCACCCCTCCACTTT; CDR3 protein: CASSESAPIYNSPLHF
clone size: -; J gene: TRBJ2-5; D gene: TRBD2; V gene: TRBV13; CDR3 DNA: TGTGCCAGCAGCTCCTCACAGAGCGGGGGATGGGAGACCCAGTACTTC; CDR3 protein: CASSSSQSGGWETQYF
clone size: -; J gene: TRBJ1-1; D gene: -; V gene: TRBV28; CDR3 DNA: TGTGCCAGCTGGGAAGTGGCCGGCGGGCACACTGAAGCTTTCTTT; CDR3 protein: CASWEVAGGHTEAFF
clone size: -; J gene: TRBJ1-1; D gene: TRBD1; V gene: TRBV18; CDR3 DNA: TGTGCCAGCTCACCCCAGGGGGCTCTGAACACTGAAGCTTTCTTT; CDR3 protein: CASSPQGALNTEAFF
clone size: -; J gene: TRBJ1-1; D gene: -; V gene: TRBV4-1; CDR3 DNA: TGCGCCAGCAGCCAAGTTGGGAACACTGAAGCTTTCTTT; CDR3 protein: CASSQVGNTEAFF
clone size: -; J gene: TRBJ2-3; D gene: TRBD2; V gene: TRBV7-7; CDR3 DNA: TGTGCCAGCAGCAGCGGACTAGTATCAGATACGCAGTATTTT; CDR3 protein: CASSSGLVSDTQYF
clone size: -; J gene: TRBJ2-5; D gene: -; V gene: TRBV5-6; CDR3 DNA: TGTGCCAGCAGCTTATCCTTCAGGGGGAGGGAGACCCAGTACTTC; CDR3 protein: CASSLSFRGRETQYF
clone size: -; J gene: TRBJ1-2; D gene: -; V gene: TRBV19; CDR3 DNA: TGTGCCAGTATGGGGGTGGGAGCCGGCTACACCTTC; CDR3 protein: CASMGVGAGYTF
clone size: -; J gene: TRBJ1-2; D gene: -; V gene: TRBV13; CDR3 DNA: TGTGCCAGCAGCGCCCTGACCAACTATGGCTACACCTTC; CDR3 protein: CASSALTNYGYTF
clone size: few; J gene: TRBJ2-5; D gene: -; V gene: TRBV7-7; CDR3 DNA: TGTGCTAGCTCTCCCGGGCGGGTTTACCAAGAGACCCAGTACTTC; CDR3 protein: CASSPGRVYQETQYF
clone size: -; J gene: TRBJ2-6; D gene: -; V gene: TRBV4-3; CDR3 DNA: TGCGCCAGCAGCCAAGAAGGGGTTGGGGCCAACGTCCTGACTTTC; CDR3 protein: CASSQEGVGANVLTF
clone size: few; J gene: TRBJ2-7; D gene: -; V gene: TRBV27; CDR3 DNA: TGTGCCAGCAGTTTACGGGGTTCCTACGAGCAGTACTTC; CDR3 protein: CASSLRGSYEQYF
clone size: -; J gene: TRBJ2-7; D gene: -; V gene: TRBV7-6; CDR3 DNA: TGTGCCAGCAGCTTAGCGCCCGGGGGCGCCTACGAGCAGTACTTC; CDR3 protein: CASSLAPGGAYEQYF
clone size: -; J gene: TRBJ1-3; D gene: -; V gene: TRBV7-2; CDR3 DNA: TGTGCCAGCAGCTTAGTAGGGGACGGAAACACCATATATTTT; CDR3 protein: CASSLVGDGNTIYF
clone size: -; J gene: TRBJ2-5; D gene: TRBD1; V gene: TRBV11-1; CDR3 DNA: TGTGCCAGCAGCTTTAACGGACAGGGGAGTGGTCAAGAGACCCAGTACTTC; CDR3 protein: CASSFNGQGSGQETQYF
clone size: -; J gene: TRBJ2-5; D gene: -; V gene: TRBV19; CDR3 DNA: TGTGCCAGTAGTATAGATGGGGCAGGACAAGAGACCCAGTACTTC; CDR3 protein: CASSIDGAGQETQYF
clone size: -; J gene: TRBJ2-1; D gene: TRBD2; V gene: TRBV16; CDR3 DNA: TGTGCCAGCAGCTGGAACTTAGCGGGAGGGCTCAATGAGCAGTTCTTC; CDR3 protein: CASSWNLAGGLNEQFF
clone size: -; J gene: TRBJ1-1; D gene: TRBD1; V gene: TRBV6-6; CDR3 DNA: TGTGCCAGCAGAAGCTCTAGACAGGGGGCACGGACTGAAGCTTTCTTT; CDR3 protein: CASRSSRQGARTEAFF
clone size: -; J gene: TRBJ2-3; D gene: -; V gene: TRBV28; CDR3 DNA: TGTGCCAGCAGTTCCCCTGGGACGGAATACACAGATACGCAGTATTTT; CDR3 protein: CASSSPGTEYTDTQYF
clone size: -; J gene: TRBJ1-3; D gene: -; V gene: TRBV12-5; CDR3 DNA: TGTGCTAGTGGTTTCAGCAGTCTAAACTCTGGAAACACCATATATTTT; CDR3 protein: CASGFSSLNSGNTIYF